The present T cell receptor beta chain was sequenced within a study of T cell responses to AZD1222 COVID-19 vaccine. Study-level points and caveats: The sample set comprised mostly white British donors with more females, and clonal diversity was possibly underestimated. Repertoires were collected only later (after the peak T cell response had occurred).

Profiling relied on immunoSEQ multiplex PCR, and the TCRdb table lists in-frame clones only, not all of them. Here the sample spans 100,000 to 150,000 clones, about 86% being singletons. Notes on this clone: The antigen is unknown. Other nucleotide sequences from this sample produce the same CDR3.

This sequence was found in an adult who received the AZD1222 COVID-19 vaccine. This specimen consisted of peripheral blood, obtained 28 days after the second AZD1222 dose.

This CDR3 reads CASSLQEYTEAFF. The CDR3 coding sequence is TGTGCCAGCAGCTTACAGGAGTATACTGAAGCTTTCTTT. The chain uses TRBV7-9 and TRBJ1-1; unclear D gene. CDR3 length: 13 residues. V lost 2 bases and J 5 bases, leaving 9 bases between the germline ends. From germline, CDR1 is SEHNR and CDR2 FQNEAQ (reference sequence).